The clone carrying this TCR beta chain was picked up a small number of times. The source of the sample is a study of blood T cell repertoires in COVID-19. Study details: Both acute and convalescent COVID-19 samples were obtained from the United States, Italy and Spain. In each case, the material was cDNA or gDNA derived from T cells, B-cell-depleted T cells, or PBMCs.

The CDR3 contains 14 residues. Germline V gene lookup returns CDR1 LGHNA and CDR2 YSLEER. V was clipped by 2 bases and J by 6 bases; unmatched bases: 3. Original methodology: Scientists estimated how many nucleated cells there were by amplifying reference gene primers. This table comes from immunoSEQ multiplex PCR, and its TCRdb copy is limited to in-frame clones, with some not included. Clone size and the V and J calls come from that table; the DNA yielded D and trimming. Found here are about 180,000 clones, roughly four fifths of them singletons; the top ten hold less than 2%. The TCR sequence derives from a human donor in a cohort sampled during active COVID-19. The chain joins TRBV4-3 to TRBJ2-2; 7 bases map to TRBD1. Material for sequencing was peripheral blood. The CDR3 loop reads CASSQPQGAGELFF. In nucleotides, the CDR3 is TGCGCCAGCAGCCAACCCCAGGGGGCCGGGGAGCTGTTTTTT.